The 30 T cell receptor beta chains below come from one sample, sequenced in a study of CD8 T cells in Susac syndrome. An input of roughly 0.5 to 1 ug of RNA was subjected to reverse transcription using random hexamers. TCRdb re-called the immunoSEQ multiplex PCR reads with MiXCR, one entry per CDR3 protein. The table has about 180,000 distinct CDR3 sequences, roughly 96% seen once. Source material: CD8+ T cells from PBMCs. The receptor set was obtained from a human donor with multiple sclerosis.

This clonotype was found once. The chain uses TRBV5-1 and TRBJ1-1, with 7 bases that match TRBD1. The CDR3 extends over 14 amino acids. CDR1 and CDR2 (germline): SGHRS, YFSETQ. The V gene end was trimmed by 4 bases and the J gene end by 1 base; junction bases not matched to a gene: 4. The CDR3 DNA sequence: TGCGCCAGCAGCGCACAGGGGACGAACACTGAAGCTTTCTTT. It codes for CASSAQGTNTEAFF.

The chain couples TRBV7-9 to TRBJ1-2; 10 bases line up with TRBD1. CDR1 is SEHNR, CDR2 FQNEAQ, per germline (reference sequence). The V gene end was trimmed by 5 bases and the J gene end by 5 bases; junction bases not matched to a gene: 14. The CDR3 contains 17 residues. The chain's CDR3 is CASSPPPGQGYSYGYTF. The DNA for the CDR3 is TGTGCCAGCAGCCCCCCCCCGGGACAGGGGTACTCGTATGGCTACACCTTC.

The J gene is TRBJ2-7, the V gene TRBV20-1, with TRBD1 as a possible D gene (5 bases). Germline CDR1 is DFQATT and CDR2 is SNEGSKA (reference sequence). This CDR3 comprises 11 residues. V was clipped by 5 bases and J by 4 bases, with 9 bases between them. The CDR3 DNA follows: TGCAGTGCTGCCCAGGGTTACGAGCAGTACTTC. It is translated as CSAAQGYEQYF.

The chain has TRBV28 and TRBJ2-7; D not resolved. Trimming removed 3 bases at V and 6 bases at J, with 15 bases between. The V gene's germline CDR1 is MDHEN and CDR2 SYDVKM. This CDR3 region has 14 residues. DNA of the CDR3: TGTGCCAGCAGTTTGCGGAGAGTGGGCCGCGAGCAGTACTTC. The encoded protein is CASSLRRVGREQYF.

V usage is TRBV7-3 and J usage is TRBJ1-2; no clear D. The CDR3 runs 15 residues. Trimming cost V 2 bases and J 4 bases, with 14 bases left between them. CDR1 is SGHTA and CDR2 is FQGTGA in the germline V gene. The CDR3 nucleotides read TGTGCCAGCAGCTTAGGGGAGCCTAACGTCTATGGCTACACCTTC. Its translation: CASSLGEPNVYGYTF. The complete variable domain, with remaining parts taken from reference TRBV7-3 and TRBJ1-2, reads GAGVSQTPSNKVTEKGKYVELRCDPISGHTALYWYRQSLGQGPEFLIYFQGTGAADDSGLPNDRFFAVRPEGSVSTLKIQRTERGDSAVYLCASSLGEPNVYGYTFGSGTRLTVV.

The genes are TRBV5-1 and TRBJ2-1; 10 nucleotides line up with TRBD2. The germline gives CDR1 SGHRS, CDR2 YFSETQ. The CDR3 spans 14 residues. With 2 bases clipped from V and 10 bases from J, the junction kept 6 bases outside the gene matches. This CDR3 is CASSFTSGTAEQFF. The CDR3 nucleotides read TGCGCCAGCAGCTTCACTAGCGGGACCGCCGAGCAGTTCTTC. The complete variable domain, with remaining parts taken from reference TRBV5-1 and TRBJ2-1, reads KAGVTQTPRYLIKTRGQQVTLSCSPISGHRSVSWYQQTPGQGLQFLFEYFSETQRNKGNFPGRFSGRQFSNSRSEMNVSTLELGDSALYLCASSFTSGTAEQFFGPGTRLTVL.

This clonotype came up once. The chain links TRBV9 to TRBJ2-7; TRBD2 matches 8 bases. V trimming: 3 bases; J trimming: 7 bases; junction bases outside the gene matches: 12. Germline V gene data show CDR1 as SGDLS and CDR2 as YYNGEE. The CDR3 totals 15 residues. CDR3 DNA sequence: TGTGCCAGCAGCGCGGGCGGACTAGCTCCGGGAGAGCAGTACTTC. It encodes CASSAGGLAPGEQYF.

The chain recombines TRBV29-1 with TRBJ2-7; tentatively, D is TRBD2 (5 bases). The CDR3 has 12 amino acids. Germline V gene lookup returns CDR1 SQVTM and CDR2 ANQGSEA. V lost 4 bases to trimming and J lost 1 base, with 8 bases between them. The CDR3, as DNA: TGCAGCGTTGGGACTTCTTCCTACGAGCAGTACTTC. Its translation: CSVGTSSYEQYF.

The CDR3 nucleotides read TGCAGTGCTAGAGCTGACAGGAGCCCATTGAACACTGAAGCTTTCTTT. This codes for CSARADRSPLNTEAFF. The V call is TRBV20-1, the J call TRBJ1-1; TRBD1 might be the D (6 bases). CDR3 size: 16 residues. From germline, CDR1 is DFQATT and CDR2 SNEGSKA (reference sequence). V lost 1 base, J lost 0 bases, and 15 bases lay in between.

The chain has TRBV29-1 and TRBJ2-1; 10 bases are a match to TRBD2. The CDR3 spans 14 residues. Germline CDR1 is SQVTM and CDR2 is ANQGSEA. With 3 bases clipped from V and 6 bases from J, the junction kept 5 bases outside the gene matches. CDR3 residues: CSVEASGSPNEQFF. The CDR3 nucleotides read TGCAGCGTTGAGGCTAGCGGGAGCCCCAATGAGCAGTTCTTC.

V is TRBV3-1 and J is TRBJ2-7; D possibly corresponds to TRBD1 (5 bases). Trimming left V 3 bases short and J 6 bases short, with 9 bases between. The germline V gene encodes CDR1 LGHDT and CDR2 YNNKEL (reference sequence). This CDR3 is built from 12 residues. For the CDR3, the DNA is TGTGCCAGCAGCCATATAAGGGGCGAGCAGTACTTC. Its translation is CASSHIRGEQYF.

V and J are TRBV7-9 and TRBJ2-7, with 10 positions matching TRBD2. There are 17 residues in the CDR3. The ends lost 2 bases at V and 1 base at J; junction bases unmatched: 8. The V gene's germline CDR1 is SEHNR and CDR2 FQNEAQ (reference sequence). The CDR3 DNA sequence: TGTGCCAGCAGCTTATGGCCCGGACTAGCGGAGTCCTACGAGCAGTACTTC. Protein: CASSLWPGLAESYEQYF. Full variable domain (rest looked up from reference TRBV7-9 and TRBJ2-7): DTGVSQNPRHKITKRGQNVTFRCDPISEHNRLYWYRQTLGQGPEFLTYFQNEAQLEKSRLLSDRFSAERPKGSFSTLEIQRTEQGDSAMYLCASSLWPGLAESYEQYFGPGTRLTVT.

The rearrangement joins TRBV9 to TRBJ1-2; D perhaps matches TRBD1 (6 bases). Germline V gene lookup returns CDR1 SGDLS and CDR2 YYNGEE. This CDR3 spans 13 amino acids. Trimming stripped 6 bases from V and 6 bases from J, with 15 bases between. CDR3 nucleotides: TGTGCCAGCACGGAACAGGGTGGCGATGGCTACACCTTC. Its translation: CASTEQGGDGYTF.

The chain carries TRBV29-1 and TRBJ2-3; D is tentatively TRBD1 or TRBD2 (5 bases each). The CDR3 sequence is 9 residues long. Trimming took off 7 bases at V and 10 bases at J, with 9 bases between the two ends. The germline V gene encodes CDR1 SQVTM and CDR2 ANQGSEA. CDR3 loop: CSGGSPQYF. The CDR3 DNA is TGCAGCGGGGGGAGCCCGCAGTATTTT.

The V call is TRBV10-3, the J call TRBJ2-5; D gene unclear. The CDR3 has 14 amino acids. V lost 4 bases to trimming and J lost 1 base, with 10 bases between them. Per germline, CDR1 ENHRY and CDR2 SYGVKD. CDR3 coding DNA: TGTGCCATCAGTGGTATGGCAGGCCAAGAGACCCAGTACTTC. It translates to CAISGMAGQETQYF.

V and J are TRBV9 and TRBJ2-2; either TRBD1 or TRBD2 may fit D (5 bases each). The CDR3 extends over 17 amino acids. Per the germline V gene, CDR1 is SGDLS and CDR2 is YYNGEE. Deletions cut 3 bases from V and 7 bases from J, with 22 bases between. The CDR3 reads CASSAPGPTIYGGELFF. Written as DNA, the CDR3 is TGTGCCAGCAGCGCGCCGGGACCTACGATTTATGGCGGGGAGCTGTTTTTT.

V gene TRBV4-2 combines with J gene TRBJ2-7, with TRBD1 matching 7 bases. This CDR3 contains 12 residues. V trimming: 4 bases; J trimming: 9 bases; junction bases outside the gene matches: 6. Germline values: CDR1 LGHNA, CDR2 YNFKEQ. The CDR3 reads CASSLSRDRQYF. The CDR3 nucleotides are TGTGCCAGCAGCCTTTCCCGGGACAGGCAGTACTTC.

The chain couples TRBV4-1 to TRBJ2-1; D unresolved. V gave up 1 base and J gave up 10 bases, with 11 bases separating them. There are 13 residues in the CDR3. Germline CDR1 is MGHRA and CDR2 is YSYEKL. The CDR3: CASSQVTVEEQFF. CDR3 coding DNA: TGCGCCAGCAGCCAAGTTACTGTTGAGGAGCAGTTCTTC.

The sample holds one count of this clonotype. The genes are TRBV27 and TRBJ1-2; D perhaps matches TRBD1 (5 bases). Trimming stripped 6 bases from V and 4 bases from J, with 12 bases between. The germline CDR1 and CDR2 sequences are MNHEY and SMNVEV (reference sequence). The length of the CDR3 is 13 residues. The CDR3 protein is CASRGGWGYGYTF. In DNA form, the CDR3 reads TGTGCCAGCAGGGGGGGGTGGGGCTATGGCTACACCTTC.

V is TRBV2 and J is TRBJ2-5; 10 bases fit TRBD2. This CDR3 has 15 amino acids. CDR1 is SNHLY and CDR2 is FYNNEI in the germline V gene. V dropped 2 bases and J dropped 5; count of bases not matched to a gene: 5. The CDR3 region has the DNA TGTGCCAGCAGTGAATTAGCGGGAGGAGGGGAGACCCAGTACTTC. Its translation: CASSELAGGGETQYF.

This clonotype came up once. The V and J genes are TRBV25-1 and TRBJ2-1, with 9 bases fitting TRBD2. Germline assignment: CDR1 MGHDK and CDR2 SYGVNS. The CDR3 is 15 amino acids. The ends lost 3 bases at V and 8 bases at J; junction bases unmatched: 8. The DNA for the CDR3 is TGTGCCAGCAGTGATTGGCGGGAGGGCCCCGATGAGCAGTTCTTC. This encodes CASSDWREGPDEQFF.

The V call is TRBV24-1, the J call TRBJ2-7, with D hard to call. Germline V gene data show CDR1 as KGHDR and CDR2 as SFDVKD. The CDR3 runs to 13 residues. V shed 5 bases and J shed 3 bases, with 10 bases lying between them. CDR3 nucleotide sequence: TGTGCCACCAGTGTTGGATTTGGCTACGAGCAGTACTTC. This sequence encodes CATSVGFGYEQYF.

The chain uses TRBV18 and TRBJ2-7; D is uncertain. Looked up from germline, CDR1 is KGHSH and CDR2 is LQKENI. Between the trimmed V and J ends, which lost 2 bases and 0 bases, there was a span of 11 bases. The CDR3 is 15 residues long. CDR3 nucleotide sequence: TGTGCCAGCTCACCAAGACGGCAGGACTCCTACGAGCAGTACTTC. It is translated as CASSPRRQDSYEQYF. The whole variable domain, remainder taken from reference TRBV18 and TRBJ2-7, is NAGVMQNPRHLVRRRGQEARLRCSPMKGHSHVYWYRQLPEEGLKFMVYLQKENIIDESGMPKERFSAEFPKEGPSILRIQQVVRGDSAAYFCASSPRRQDSYEQYFGPGTRLTVT.

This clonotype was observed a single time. The CDR3 nucleotides read TGTGCCAGCAGCCTACAGGGGGCTGGGGCCAACGTCCTGACTTTC. Protein product: CASSLQGAGANVLTF. The chain combines TRBV7-9 with TRBJ2-6; 8 bases are shared with TRBD1. J gave up 2 bases and V 5 bases, and 2 bases lay outside the gene matches. Looked up from germline, CDR1 is SEHNR and CDR2 is FQNEAQ (reference sequence). The CDR3 consists of 15 residues.

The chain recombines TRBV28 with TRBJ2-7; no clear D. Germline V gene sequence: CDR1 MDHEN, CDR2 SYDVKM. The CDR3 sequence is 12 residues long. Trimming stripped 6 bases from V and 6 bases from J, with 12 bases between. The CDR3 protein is CASRVFGFEQYF. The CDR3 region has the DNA TGTGCCAGCAGGGTCTTCGGGTTCGAGCAGTACTTC.

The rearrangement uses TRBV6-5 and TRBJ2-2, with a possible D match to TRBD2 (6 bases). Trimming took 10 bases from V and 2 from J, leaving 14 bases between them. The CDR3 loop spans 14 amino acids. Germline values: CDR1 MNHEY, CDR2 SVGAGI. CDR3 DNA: TGTGCCACGGGGCGGGGAGCAAACACCGGGGAGCTGTTTTTT. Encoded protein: CATGRGANTGELFF.

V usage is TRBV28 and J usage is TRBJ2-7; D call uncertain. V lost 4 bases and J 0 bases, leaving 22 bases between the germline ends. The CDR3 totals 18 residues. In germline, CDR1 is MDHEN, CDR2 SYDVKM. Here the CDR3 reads CASSSVTGPEPYSYEQYF. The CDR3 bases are TGTGCCAGCAGTTCGGTTACCGGTCCTGAACCTTACTCCTACGAGCAGTACTTC.

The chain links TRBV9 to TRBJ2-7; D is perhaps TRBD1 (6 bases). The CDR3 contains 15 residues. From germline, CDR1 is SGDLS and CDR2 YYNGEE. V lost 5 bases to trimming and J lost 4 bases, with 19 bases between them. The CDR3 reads CASSTSSGTTYEQYF. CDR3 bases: TGTGCCAGCAGTACAAGTTCCGGGACAACTTACGAGCAGTACTTC.

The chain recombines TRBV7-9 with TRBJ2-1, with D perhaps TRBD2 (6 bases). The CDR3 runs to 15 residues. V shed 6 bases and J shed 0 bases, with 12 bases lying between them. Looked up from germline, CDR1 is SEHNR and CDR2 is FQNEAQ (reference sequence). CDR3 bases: TGTGCCAGCAGACCTAGCGACAGCTCCTACAATGAGCAGTTCTTC. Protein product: CASRPSDSSYNEQFF.

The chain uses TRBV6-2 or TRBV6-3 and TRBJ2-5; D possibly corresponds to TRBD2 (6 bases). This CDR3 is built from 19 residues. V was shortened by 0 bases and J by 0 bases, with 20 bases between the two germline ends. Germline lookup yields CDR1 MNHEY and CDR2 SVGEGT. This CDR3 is CASSYSYKDGTLDQETQYF. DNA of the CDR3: TGTGCCAGCAGTTACTCGTATAAGGACGGGACTTTGGACCAAGAGACCCAGTACTTC.